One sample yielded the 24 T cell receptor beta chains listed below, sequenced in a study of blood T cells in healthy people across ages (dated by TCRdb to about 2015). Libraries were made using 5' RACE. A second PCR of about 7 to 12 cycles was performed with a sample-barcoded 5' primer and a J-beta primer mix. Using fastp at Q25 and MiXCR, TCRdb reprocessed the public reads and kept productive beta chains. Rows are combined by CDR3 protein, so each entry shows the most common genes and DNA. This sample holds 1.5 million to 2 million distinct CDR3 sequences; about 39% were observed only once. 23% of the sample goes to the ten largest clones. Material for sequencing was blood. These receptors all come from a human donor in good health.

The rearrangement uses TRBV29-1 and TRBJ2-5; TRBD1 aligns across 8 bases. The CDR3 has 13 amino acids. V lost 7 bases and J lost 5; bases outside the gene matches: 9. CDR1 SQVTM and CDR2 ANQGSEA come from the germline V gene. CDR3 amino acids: CSARYGQGETQYF. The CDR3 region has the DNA TGCAGCGCCCGATACGGACAGGGTGAGACCCAGTACTTC.

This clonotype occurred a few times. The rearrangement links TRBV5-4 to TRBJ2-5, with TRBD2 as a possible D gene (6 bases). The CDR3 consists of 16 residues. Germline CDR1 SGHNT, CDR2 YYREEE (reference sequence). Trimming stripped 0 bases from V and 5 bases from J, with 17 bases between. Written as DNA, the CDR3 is TGTGCCAGCAGCTTGGAACGGGGGAGCGTGAGGGAGACCCAGTACTTC. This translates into CASSLERGSVRETQYF.

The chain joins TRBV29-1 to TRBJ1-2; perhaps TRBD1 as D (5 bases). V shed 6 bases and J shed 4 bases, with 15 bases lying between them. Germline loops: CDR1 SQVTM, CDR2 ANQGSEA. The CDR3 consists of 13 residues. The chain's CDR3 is CSVESAGTYGYTF. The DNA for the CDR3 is TGCAGCGTCGAATCGGCAGGGACCTATGGCTACACCTTC. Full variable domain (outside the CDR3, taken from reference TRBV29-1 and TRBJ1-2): SAVISQKPSRDICQRGTSLTIQCQVDSQVTMMFWYRQQPGQSLTLIATANQGSEATYESGFVIDKFPISRPNLTFSTLTVSNMSPEDSSIYLCSVESAGTYGYTFGSGTRLTVV.

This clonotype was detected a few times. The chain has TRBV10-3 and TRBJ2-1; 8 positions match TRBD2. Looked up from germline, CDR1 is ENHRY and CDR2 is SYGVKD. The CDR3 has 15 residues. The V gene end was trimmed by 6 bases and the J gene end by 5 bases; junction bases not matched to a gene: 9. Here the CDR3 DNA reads TGTGCCATCAGCACTACTAGCGGAGCAAACAATGAGCAGTTCTTC. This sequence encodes CAISTTSGANNEQFF.

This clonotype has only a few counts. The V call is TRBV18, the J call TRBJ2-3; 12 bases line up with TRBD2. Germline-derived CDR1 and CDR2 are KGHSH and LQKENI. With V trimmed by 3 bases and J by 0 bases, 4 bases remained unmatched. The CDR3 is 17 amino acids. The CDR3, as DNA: TGTGCCAGCTCACCTCTAGCGGGGGGGCCTAGCACAGATACGCAGTATTTT. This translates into CASSPLAGGPSTDTQYF.

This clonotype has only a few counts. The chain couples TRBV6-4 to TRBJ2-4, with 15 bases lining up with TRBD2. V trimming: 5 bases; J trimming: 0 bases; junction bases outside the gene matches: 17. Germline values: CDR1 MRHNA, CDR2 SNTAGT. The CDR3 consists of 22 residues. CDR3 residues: CASSNYGLAGGQTIIAKNIQYF. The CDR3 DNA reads TGTGCCAGCAGTAACTATGGACTAGCGGGGGGGCAGACAATAATAGCCAAAAACATTCAGTACTTC.

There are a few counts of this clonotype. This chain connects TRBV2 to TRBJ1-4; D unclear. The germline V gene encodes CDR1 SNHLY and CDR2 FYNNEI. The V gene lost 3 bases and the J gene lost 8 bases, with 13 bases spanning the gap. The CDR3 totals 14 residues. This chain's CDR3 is CASSDGQAGEKLFF. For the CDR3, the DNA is TGTGCCAGCAGTGACGGCCAGGCCGGAGAAAAACTGTTTTTT. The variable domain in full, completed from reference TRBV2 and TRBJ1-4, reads EPEVTQTPSHQVTQMGQEVILRCVPISNHLYFYWYRQILGQKVEFLVSFYNNEISEKSEIFDDQFSVERPDGSNFTLKIRSTKLEDSAMYFCASSDGQAGEKLFFGSGTQLSVL.

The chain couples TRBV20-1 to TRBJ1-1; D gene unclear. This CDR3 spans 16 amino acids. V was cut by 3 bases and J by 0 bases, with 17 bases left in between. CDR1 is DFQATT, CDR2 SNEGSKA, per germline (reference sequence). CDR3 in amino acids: CSASFWGWELNTEAFF. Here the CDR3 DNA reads TGCAGTGCTAGTTTCTGGGGTTGGGAGTTGAACACTGAAGCTTTCTTT.

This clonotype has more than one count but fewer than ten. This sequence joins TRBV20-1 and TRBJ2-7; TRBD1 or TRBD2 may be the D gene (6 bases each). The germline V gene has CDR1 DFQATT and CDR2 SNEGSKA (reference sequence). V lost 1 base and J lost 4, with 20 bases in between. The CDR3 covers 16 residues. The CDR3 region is CSARVAGRTVRYEQYF. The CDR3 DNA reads TGCAGTGCTAGAGTCGCGGGACGGACAGTTCGGTACGAGCAGTACTTC.

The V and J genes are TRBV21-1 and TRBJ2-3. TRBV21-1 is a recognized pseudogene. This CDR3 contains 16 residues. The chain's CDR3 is CASSKDLRIFTDTQYF. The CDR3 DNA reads TGTGCCAGCAGCAAAGATCTTCGGATCTTCACAGATACGCAGTATTTT.

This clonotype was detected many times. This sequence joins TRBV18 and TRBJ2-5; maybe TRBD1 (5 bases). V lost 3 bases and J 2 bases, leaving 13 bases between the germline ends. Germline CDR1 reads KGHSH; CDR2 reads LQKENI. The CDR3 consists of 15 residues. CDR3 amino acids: CASSPSDRGQETQYF. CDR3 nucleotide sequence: TGTGCCAGCTCACCTTCAGACAGAGGACAAGAGACCCAGTACTTC.

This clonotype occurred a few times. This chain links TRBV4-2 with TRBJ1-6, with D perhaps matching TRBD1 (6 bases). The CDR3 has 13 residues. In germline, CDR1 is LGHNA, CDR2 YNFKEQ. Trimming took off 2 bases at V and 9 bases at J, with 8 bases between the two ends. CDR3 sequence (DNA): TGTGCCAGCAGCCAAAACAGGGTTTCACCCCTCCACTTT. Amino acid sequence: CASSQNRVSPLHF.

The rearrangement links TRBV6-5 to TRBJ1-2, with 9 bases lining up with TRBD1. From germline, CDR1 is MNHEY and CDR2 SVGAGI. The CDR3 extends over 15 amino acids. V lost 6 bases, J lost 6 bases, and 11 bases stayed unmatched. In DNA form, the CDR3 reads TGTGCCAGCAGGCCCGGACAGGGGTGGGGGCATGGCTACACCTTC. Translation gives CASRPGQGWGHGYTF.

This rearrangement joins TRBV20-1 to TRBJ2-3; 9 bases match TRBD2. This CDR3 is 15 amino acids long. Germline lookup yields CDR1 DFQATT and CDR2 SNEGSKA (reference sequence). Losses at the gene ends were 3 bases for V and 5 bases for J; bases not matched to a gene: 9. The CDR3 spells CSARDASGVGDTQYF. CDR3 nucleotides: TGCAGTGCTAGGGACGCTAGCGGGGTTGGAGATACGCAGTATTTT.

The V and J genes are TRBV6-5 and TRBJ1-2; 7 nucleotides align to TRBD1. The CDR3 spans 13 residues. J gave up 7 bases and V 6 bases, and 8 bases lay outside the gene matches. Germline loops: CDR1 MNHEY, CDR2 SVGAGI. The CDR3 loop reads CASSLSDRAGYTF. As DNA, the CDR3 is TGTGCCAGCAGCCTCTCCGACAGGGCTGGCTACACCTTC.

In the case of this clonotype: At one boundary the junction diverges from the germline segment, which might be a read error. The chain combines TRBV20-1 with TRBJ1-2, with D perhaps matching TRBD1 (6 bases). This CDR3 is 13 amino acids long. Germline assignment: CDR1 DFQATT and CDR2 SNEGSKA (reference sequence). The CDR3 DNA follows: TGCAGTGCTAGTAGGGACATTAACTGTGGCTACACCTTC. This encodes CSASRDINCGYTF.

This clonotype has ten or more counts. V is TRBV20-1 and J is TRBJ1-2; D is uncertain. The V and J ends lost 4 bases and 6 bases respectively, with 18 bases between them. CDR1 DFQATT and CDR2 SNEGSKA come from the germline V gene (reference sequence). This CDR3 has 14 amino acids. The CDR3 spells CSAIARRNRNGYTF. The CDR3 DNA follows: TGCAGTGCTATAGCCCGCCGGAACAGAAATGGCTACACCTTC.

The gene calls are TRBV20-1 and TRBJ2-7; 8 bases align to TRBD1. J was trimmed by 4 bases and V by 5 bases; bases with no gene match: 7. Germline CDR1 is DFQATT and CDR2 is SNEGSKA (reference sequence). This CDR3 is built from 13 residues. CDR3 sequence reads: CSAYAGGEYEQYF. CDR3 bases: TGCAGTGCTTATGCAGGGGGCGAATACGAGCAGTACTTC.

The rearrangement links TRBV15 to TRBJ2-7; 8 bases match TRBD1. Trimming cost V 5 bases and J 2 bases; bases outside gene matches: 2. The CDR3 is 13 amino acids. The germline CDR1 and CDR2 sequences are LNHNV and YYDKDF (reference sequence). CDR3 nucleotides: TGTGCCACCAGCGCGGGACAGGCCTACGAGCAGTACTTC. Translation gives CATSAGQAYEQYF.

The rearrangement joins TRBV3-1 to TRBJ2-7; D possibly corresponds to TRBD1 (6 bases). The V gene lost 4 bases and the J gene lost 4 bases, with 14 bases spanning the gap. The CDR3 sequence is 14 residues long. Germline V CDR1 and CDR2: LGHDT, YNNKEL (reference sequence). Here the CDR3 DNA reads TGTGCCAGCAGCCCCCCAGGGGCGCAGTACGAGCAGTACTTC. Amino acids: CASSPPGAQYEQYF.

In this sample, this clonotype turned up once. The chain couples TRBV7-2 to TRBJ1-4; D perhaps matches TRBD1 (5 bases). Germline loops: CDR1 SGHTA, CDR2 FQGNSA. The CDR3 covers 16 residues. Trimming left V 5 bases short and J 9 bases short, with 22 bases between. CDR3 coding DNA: TGTGCCAGCAGCGCCCGTGATAATGTTGGGGGTAAAAAACTGTTTTTT. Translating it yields CASSARDNVGGKKLFF.

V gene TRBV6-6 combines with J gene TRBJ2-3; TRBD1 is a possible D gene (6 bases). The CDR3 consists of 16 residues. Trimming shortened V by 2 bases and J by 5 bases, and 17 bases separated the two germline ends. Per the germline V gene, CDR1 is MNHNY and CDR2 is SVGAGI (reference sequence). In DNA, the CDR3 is TGTGCCAGCAGTTACCCGTTTGGGAGACAGGAAGATACGCAGTATTTT. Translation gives CASSYPFGRQEDTQYF.

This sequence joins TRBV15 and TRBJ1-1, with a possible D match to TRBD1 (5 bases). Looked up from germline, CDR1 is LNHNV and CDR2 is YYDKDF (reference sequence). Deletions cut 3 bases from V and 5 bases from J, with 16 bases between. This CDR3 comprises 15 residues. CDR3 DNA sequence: TGTGCCACCAGCAGCCCCCAGAGAGGGGCTACTGAAGCTTTCTTT. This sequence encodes CATSSPQRGATEAFF.

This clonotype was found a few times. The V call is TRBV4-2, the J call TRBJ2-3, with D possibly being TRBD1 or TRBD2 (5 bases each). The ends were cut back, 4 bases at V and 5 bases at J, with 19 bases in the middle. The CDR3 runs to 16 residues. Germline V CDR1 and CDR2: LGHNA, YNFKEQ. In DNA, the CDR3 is TGTGCCAGCAGCCTCCGACCGCTAGGGGCGGGAGATACGCAGTATTTT. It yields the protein CASSLRPLGAGDTQYF.